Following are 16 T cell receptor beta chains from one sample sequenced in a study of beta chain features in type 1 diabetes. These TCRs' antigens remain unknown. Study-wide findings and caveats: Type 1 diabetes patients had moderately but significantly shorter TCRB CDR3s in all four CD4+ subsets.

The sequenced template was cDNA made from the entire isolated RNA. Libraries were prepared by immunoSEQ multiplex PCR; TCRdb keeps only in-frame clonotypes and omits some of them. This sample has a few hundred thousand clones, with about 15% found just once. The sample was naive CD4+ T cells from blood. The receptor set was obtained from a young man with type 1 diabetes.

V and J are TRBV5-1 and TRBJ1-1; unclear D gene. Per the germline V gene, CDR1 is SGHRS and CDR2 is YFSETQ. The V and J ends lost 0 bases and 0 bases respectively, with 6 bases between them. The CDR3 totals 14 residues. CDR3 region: CASSLGPLNTEAFF. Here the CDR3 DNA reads TGCGCCAGCAGCTTGGGTCCTTTGAACACTGAAGCTTTCTTT.

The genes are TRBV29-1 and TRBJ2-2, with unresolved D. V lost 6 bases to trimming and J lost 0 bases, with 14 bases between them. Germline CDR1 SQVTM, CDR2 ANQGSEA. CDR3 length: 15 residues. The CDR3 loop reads CSVKSQDANTGELFF. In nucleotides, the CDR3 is TGCAGCGTGAAGTCTCAGGATGCGAACACCGGGGAGCTGTTTTTT.

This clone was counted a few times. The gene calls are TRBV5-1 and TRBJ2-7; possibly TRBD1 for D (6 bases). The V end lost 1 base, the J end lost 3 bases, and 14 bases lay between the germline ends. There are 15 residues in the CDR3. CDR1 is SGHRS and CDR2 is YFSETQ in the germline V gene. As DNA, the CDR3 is TGCGCCAGCAGCTTGAACGGGGCAGGGGACTACGAGCAGTACTTC. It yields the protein CASSLNGAGDYEQYF.

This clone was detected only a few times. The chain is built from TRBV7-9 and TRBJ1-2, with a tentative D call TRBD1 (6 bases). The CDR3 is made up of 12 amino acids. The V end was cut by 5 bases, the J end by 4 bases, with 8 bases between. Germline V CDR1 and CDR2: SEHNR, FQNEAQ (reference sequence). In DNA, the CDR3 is TGTGCCAGCAGCCCGGACAGCTATGGCTACACCTTC. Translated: CASSPDSYGYTF. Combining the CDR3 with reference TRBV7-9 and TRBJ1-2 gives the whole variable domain DTGVSQNPRHKITKRGQNVTFRCDPISEHNRLYWYRQTLGQGPEFLTYFQNEAQLEKSRLLSDRFSAERPKGSFSTLEIQRTEQGDSAMYLCASSPDSYGYTFGSGTRLTVV.

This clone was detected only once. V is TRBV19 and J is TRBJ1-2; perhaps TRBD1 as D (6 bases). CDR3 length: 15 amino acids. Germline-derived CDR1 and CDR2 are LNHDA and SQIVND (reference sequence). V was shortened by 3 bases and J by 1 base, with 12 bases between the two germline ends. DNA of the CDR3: TGTGCCAGTAGTATCGGACAGCCCCTTAACTATGGCTACACCTTC. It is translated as CASSIGQPLNYGYTF. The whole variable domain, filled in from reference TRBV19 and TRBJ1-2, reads DGGITQSPKYLFRKEGQNVTLSCEQNLNHDAMYWYRQDPGQGLRLIYYSQIVNDFQKGDIAEGYSVSREKKESFPLTVTSAQKNPTAFYLCASSIGQPLNYGYTFGSGTRLTVV.

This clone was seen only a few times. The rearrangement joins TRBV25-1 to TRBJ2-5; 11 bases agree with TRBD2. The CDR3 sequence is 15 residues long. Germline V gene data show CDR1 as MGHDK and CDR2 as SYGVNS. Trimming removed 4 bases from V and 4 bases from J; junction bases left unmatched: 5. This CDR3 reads CASSVLAGELETQYF. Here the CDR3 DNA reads TGTGCCAGCAGTGTACTAGCGGGAGAACTAGAGACCCAGTACTTC.

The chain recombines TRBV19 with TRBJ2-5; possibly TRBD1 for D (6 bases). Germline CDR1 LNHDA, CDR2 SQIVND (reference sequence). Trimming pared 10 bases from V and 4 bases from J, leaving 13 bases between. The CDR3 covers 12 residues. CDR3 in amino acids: CATGRGGETQYF. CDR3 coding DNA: TGTGCCACCGGACGAGGGGGAGAGACCCAGTACTTC.

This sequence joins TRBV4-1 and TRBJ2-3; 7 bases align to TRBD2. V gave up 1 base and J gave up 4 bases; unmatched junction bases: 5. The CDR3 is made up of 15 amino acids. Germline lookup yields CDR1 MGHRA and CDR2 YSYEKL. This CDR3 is CASSQAGLGADTQYF. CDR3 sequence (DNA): TGCGCCAGCAGCCAAGCTGGACTAGGGGCAGATACGCAGTATTTT.

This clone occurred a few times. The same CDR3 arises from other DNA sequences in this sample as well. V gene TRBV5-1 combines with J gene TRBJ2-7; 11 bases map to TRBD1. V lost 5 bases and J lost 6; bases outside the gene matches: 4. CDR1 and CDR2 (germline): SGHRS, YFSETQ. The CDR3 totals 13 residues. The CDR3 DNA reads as TGCGCCAGCAGTCCGGACAGGGGGCTCGAGCAGTACTTC. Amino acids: CASSPDRGLEQYF.

CDR3 DNA: TGTGCCAGCAGCCCGAGAGAGGGAGAGACCCAGTACTTC. Translated: CASSPREGETQYF. V gene TRBV14 combines with J gene TRBJ2-5; possibly TRBD2 for D (5 bases). The CDR3 length is 13 residues. V lost 4 bases and J lost 4, with 10 bases in between. CDR1 SGHDN and CDR2 FVKESK come from the germline V gene.

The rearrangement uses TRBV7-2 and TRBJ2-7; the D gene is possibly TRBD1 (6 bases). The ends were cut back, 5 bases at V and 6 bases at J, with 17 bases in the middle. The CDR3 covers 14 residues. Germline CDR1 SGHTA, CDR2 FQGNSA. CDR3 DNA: TGTGCCAGCAGCCCACGCGGACAGATGGGCGAGCAGTACTTC. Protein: CASSPRGQMGEQYF.

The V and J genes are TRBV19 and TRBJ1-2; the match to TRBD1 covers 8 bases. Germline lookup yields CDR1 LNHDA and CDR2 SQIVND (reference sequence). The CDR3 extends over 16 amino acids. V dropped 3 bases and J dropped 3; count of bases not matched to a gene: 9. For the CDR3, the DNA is TGTGCCAGTAGTATCCCCTTGACAGGGGCCTACTATGGCTACACCTTC. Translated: CASSIPLTGAYYGYTF. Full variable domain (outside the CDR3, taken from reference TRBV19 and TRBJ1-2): DGGITQSPKYLFRKEGQNVTLSCEQNLNHDAMYWYRQDPGQGLRLIYYSQIVNDFQKGDIAEGYSVSREKKESFPLTVTSAQKNPTAFYLCASSIPLTGAYYGYTFGSGTRLTVV.

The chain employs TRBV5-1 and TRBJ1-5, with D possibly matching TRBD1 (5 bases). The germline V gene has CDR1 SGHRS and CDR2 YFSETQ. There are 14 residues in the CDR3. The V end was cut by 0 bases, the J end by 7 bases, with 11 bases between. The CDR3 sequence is CASSLEGVGQPQHF. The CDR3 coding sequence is TGCGCCAGCAGCTTGGAAGGGGTAGGACAGCCCCAGCATTTT. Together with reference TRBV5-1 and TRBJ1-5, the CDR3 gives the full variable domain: KAGVTQTPRYLIKTRGQQVTLSCSPISGHRSVSWYQQTPGQGLQFLFEYFSETQRNKGNFPGRFSGRQFSNSRSEMNVSTLELGDSALYLCASSLEGVGQPQHFGDGTRLSIL.

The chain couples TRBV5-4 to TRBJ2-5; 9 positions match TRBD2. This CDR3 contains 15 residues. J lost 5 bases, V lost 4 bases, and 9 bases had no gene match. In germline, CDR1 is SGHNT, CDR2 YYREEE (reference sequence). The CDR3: CASSGASGRKETQYF. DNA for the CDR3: TGTGCCAGCAGCGGGGCGAGCGGGAGGAAGGAGACCCAGTACTTC. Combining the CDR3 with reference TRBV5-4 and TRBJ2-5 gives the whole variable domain ETGVTQSPTHLIKTRGQQVTLRCSSQSGHNTVSWYQQALGQGPQFIFQYYREEENGRGNFPPRFSGLQFPNYSSELNVNALELDDSALYLCASSGASGRKETQYFGPGTRLLVL.

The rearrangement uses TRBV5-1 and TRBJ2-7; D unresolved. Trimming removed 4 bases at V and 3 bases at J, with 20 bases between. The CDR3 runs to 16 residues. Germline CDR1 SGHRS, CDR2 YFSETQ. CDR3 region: CASSETSDIPVYEQYF. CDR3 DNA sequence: TGCGCCAGCAGCGAAACCTCCGACATCCCCGTCTACGAGCAGTACTTC.

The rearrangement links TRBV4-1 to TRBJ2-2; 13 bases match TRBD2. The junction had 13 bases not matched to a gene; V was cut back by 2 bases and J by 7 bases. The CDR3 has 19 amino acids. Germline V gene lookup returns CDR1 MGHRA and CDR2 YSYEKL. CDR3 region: CASSQWGTSGDLGIGELFF. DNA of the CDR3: TGCGCCAGCAGCCAATGGGGGACTAGCGGGGACTTGGGGATCGGGGAGCTGTTTTTT.